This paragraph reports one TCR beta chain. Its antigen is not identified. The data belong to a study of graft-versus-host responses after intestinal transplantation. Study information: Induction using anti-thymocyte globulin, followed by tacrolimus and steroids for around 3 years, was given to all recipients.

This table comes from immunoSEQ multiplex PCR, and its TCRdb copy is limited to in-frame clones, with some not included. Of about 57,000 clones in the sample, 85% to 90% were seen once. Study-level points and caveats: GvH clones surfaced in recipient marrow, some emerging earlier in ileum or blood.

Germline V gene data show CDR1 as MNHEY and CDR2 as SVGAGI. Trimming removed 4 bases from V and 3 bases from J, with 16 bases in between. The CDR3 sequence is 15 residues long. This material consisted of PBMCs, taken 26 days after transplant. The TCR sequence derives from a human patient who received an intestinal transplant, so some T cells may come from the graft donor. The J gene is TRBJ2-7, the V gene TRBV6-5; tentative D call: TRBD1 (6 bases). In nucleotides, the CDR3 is TGTGCCAGCAGTTCCCCAGGGGCCACACTCTACGAGCAGTACTTC. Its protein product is CASSSPGATLYEQYF.